This entry features one T cell receptor beta chain sequence. The data belong to a study of T cell changes during pregnancy in multiple sclerosis. Using immunoSEQ multiplex PCR, the repertoire was profiled, and TCRdb retains in-frame clones only, with some absent. The sample holds around 88,000 clones, just over 90% seen once. Germline V gene lookup returns CDR1 LNHDA and CDR2 SQIVND (reference sequence). This CDR3 has 18 residues. Trimming pared 3 bases from V and 2 bases from J, leaving 17 bases between. Sequenced here: peripheral blood, sampled in the first trimester of pregnancy. J is TRBJ2-6 and V is TRBV19; D may be TRBD2 (6 bases). The clonotype was recovered from a female donor with multiple sclerosis, enrolled in a pregnancy study. CDR3 residues: CASSMGGQGGTGANVLTF. CDR3 in DNA: TGTGCCAGTAGTATGGGCGGGCAGGGAGGTACTGGGGCCAACGTCCTGACTTTC.